This TCR beta chain was retrieved from a study of CD8 T cells in ankylosing spondylitis. Study outcomes and limitations: Enrichment of disease-linked clones was reportedly significant in matched ankylosing spondylitis synovial fluid. One TCR beta motif, made up of fewer than 10 highly homologous variants, appeared characteristic of ankylosing spondylitis blood.

Per the germline V gene, CDR1 is MNHEY and CDR2 is SMNVEV (reference sequence). CDR3 length equals 16 residues. The J segment lost 8 bases and the V segment lost 6 bases, leaving 16 bases of the junction unmatched. Construction of TCR beta libraries was performed using quantitative 5'-RACE with molecular barcodes. Using its own MiXCR run on the 5' RACE reads, TCRdb lists one record per CDR3 protein. Of roughly 670,000 distinct CDR3 sequences detected, around 19% appear once; the ten largest clones hold 19%. As concerns this clonotype: Its matching antigen is unknown.

The specimen sequenced was blood, either unsorted or a sorted T cell fraction (not recorded which). V usage is TRBV27 and J usage is TRBJ1-2; 9 nucleotides line up with TRBD1. This receptor was identified in a male donor with ankylosing spondylitis. The CDR3 protein is CASSELQGAGIGGYTF. CDR3 sequence (DNA): TGTGCCAGCAGCGAGTTACAGGGGGCGGGGATAGGGGGCTACACCTTC.